The rows below give T cell receptor beta chains drawn from one sample of a study of PD-1 blockade in mismatch repair-deficient tumors. Profiled with immunoSEQ multiplex PCR; TCRdb holds only in-frame clones, not every one. This table holds under 150,000 clones, 86% found once. The sequencing used peripheral blood, collected 44 weeks after starting pembrolizumab. Receptors were obtained from an adult with mismatch repair-deficient cancer. Each CDR3 is given with its conserved first and last residue. D genes are given only for firm matches. Clone size, where shown, is once, few, many, or a class for clones that have expanded.

clone_size	v_call	d_call	j_call	cdr3_aa	cdr3_nt
few	TRBV21-1	.	TRBJ1-2	CASNRDGYTF	TGTGCCAGCAACCGCGATGGCTACACCTTC
.	TRBV6-1	TRBD1	TRBJ1-2	CAGAGTGFFSYGYTF	TGTGCCGGAGCCGGGACAGGGTTCTTTAGCTATGGCTACACCTTC
.	TRBV5-4	.	TRBJ2-1	CASSPTGNEQFF	TGTGCCAGCAGCCCCACAGGCAATGAGCAGTTCTTC
once	TRBV7-9	TRBD2	TRBJ2-3	CASSPRSSGSADTQYF	TGTGCCAGCAGCCCCAGATCTAGCGGGAGCGCAGATACGCAGTATTTT
.	TRBV7-2	TRBD1	TRBJ1-2	CASSLADRGTYGYTF	TGTGCCAGCAGCTTAGCGGACAGGGGGACCTATGGCTACACCTTC
.	TRBV11-2	TRBD1	TRBJ2-5	CASSSDRGLLETQYF	TGTGCCAGCAGCTCGGACAGGGGGCTTTTAGAGACCCAGTACTTC
.	TRBV29-1	TRBD1	TRBJ2-7	CSVLPTGETYEQYF	TGCAGCGTCCTTCCGACAGGGGAGACCTACGAGCAGTACTTC
.	TRBV10-3	TRBD1	TRBJ2-1	CAISGGQGPNEQFF	TGTGCCATCAGTGGTGGACAGGGCCCCAATGAGCAGTTCTTC
.	TRBV11-3	.	TRBJ2-5	CASSSDSQETQYF	TGTGCCAGCAGCTCGGACAGTCAAGAGACCCAGTACTTC
.	TRBV6-6	.	TRBJ2-5	CASSYVRGGPQETQYF	TGTGCCAGCAGTTACGTTCGGGGAGGCCCCCAAGAGACCCAGTACTTC
.	TRBV5-4	.	TRBJ2-1	CASSLAADYNEQFF	TGTGCCAGCAGCTTGGCGGCAGATTACAATGAGCAGTTCTTC
.	TRBV9	TRBD1	TRBJ2-5	CASSAGTAQETQYF	TGTGCCAGCAGCGCCGGGACAGCTCAAGAGACCCAGTACTTC
.	TRBV27	.	TRBJ1-3	CASSLDRRSGNTIYF	TGTGCCAGCAGTTTGGACAGACGCTCTGGAAACACCATATATTTT
.	TRBV4-1	.	TRBJ2-6	CASSQDRARDNVLTF	TGCGCCAGCAGCCAAGACCGGGCTCGGGACAACGTCCTGACTTTC
.	TRBV29-1	.	TRBJ2-2	CSVEVPSSGELFF	TGCAGCGTTGAAGTCCCGAGCAGCGGGGAGCTGTTTTTT
.	TRBV10-3	.	TRBJ2-2	CATRMGVGGPNTGELFF	TGTGCCACCCGTATGGGGGTCGGGGGACCGAACACCGGGGAGCTGTTTTTT
.	TRBV10-2	.	TRBJ2-7	CASSKDPYEQYF	TGCGCCAGCAGTAAAGACCCCTACGAGCAGTACTTC
.	TRBV11-2	TRBD1	TRBJ2-7	CASSLWTGSYEQYF	TGTGCCAGCAGCCTCTGGACAGGGAGCTACGAGCAGTACTTC
.	TRBV7-9	.	TRBJ2-5	CASHNLEETQYF	TGTGCCAGTCATAACTTGGAGGAGACCCAGTACTTC
.	TRBV7-3	.	TRBJ2-2	CASSRWGTPPNTGELFF	TGTGCCAGCAGCCGCTGGGGGACTCCACCGAACACCGGGGAGCTGTTTTTT
.	TRBV5-1	TRBD1	TRBJ1-5	CAEEVQGNQPQHF	TGCGCCGAAGAAGTACAGGGGAATCAGCCCCAGCATTTT
.	TRBV30	.	TRBJ2-2	CAWSVPGTLTRELFF	TGTGCCTGGAGTGTACCAGGGACCCTGACGAGGGAGCTGTTTTTT
.	TRBV7-9	.	TRBJ1-4	CASSSKTNNEKLFF	TGTGCCAGCAGCTCGAAAACTAATAATGAAAAACTGTTTTTT
once	TRBV7-9	.	TRBJ1-1	CASSRVFNTEAFF	TGTGCCAGCAGCAGGGTGTTCAACACTGAAGCTTTCTTT
.	TRBV5-1	.	TRBJ1-1	CASSLDGGILEAFF	TGCGCCAGCAGCTTGGATGGGGGGATTCTTGAAGCTTTCTTT
few	TRBV7-2	.	TRBJ2-1	CASSPEVWRSSYNEQFF	TGTGCCAGCAGCCCGGAAGTGTGGCGTAGCTCCTACAATGAGCAGTTCTTC
.	TRBV11-2	.	TRBJ2-5	CASTPRANQETQYF	TGTGCCAGCACCCCCCGAGCGAACCAAGAGACCCAGTACTTC
few	TRBV28	.	TRBJ2-2	CASSSQPTGELFF	TGTGCCAGCAGTTCCCAGCCCACCGGGGAGCTGTTTTTT
once	TRBV4-1	TRBD2	TRBJ2-2	CASSQAGTTAVGTGELFF	TGCGCCAGCAGCCAAGCGGGGACTACCGCGGTGGGCACCGGGGAGCTGTTTTTT
.	TRBV30	.	TRBJ2-5	CAWVGLGNRQETQYF	TGTGCCTGGGTGGGTCTCGGAAATAGACAAGAGACCCAGTACTTC
.	TRBV14	TRBD2	TRBJ2-1	CASSQEEVRASGPHGDEQFF	TGTGCCAGCAGCCAAGAAGAGGTGAGGGCTAGCGGCCCCCACGGCGATGAGCAGTTCTTC
.	TRBV14	.	TRBJ2-3	CASSQADTQYF	TGTGCCAGCAGCCAAGCGGATACGCAGTATTTT
.	TRBV7-2	TRBD1	TRBJ2-3	CASSARDRGTDTQYF	TGTGCCAGCAGCGCCCGGGACAGGGGCACGGATACGCAGTATTTT
.	TRBV4-3	.	TRBJ1-5	CASSQDRGYQPQHF	TGCGCCAGCAGCCAAGATAGAGGCTATCAGCCCCAGCATTTT
.	TRBV28	TRBD2	TRBJ2-7	CASSLPGTGGYEQYF	TGTGCCAGCAGTTTACCCGGGACGGGAGGTTACGAGCAGTACTTC
.	TRBV5-1	TRBD1	TRBJ2-7	CASTGTGYYEQYF	TGCGCCTCCACCGGGACAGGGTACTACGAGCAGTACTTC
.	TRBV5-6	TRBD2	TRBJ2-7	CASTSGGDYSYEQYF	TGTGCCAGCACCTCGGGGGGAGATTACTCCTACGAGCAGTACTTC
.	TRBV28	TRBD2	TRBJ2-1	CASSSSYNPGLAGGFNEQFF	TGTGCCAGCAGTTCATCCTACAACCCGGGACTAGCGGGGGGGTTCAATGAGCAGTTCTTC
.	TRBV5-1	TRBD2	TRBJ2-3	CASSVSGTSGTKDTQYF	TGCGCCAGCAGCGTCTCCGGGACTAGCGGAACTAAAGATACGCAGTATTTT
.	TRBV2	.	TRBJ2-7	CASIPEGLPTYEQYF	TGTGCCAGCATTCCAGAAGGGCTGCCTACCTACGAGCAGTACTTC